The 11 T cell receptor beta chains below come from one sample, sequenced in a study of vaccination and CD4 T cells after COVID-19. No antigen has been identified for these receptors. The time point: late sampling 161 to 241 days after vaccination in three convalescent patients. Stated treatment: approximately nine-day PBMC culture with coronavirus spike peptide pools or control peptides (ViraFEST assay). Cultured CD4+ T cells had their DNA profiled by the Oncomine TCR Beta short-read assay. TCRdb used MiXCR to reprocess the PCR reads, holding one entry per CDR3 protein. The sample shows tens of thousands of distinct CDR3 sequences, under 40% of them seen only once. The sample in question was CD4+ T cells from blood, cultured in vitro, obtained about 7 months after SARS-CoV-2 vaccination. The source is a human donor who had recovered from COVID-19.

The chain carries TRBV15 and TRBJ1-2, with no clear D. The germline V and J ends were trimmed by 0 bases and 2 bases, with 10 bases remaining between them. CDR1 is LNHNV, CDR2 YYDKDF, per germline (reference sequence). There are 15 residues in the CDR3. In DNA form, the CDR3 reads TGTGCCACCAGCAGAGATAGATACGCAAACTATGGCTACACCTTC. This encodes CATSRDRYANYGYTF.

The DNA for the CDR3 is TGTGCCAGTAAAGACAGGTTAAATTCACCCCTCCACTTT. Amino acid sequence: CASKDRLNSPLHF. The chain carries TRBV6-1 and TRBJ1-6, with D possibly TRBD1 on 6 matching bases. V dropped 9 bases and J dropped 7 bases, with 13 bases sitting between them. Germline assignment: CDR1 MNHNS and CDR2 SASEGT. This CDR3 contains 13 residues.

Note on this clonotype: Because it lacks the conserved phenylalanine or tryptophan at the end, this CDR3 is likely a read error. The V gene is TRBV20-1, the J gene TRBJ1-2, with a tentative D call TRBD1 (5 bases). The germline V and J ends were trimmed by 4 bases and 6 bases, with 9 bases remaining between them. Germline CDR1 and CDR2: DFQATT and SNEGSKA (reference sequence). The CDR3 sequence is 11 residues long. CDR3: CSAIGGDGYTL. In DNA, the CDR3 is TGCAGTGCTATCGGGGGGGATGGCTACACCCTC.

The rearrangement joins TRBV24-1 to TRBJ2-4; D uncertain. CDR1 and CDR2 (germline): KGHDR, SFDVKD. This CDR3 spans 15 amino acids. V lost 3 bases to trimming and J lost 0 bases, with 8 bases between them. CDR3 bases: TGTGCCACCAGTGATCCCAATCTAGCCAAAAACATTCAGTACTTC. Its translation is CATSDPNLAKNIQYF.

The chain uses TRBV7-3 and TRBJ2-3; weak D call: TRBD2 (6 bases). This CDR3 is 14 amino acids long. The V end lost 3 bases, the J end lost 4 bases, and 11 bases lay between the germline ends. Germline values: CDR1 SGHTA, CDR2 FQGTGA. The CDR3 reads CASSLSAGPDTQYF. CDR3 in DNA: TGTGCCAGCAGCTTGTCCGCGGGACCAGATACGCAGTATTTT.

V usage is TRBV5-1 and J usage is TRBJ1-2; 8 nucleotides line up with TRBD1. The V and J ends lost 0 bases and 2 bases, in that order; junction bases with no gene match: 3. CDR1 and CDR2 (germline): SGHRS, YFSETQ. This CDR3 is built from 15 residues. CDR3 residues: CASSLGGQENYGYTF. CDR3 DNA: TGCGCCAGCAGCTTGGGGGGACAGGAAAACTATGGCTACACCTTC.

This clonotype was counted between two and nine times. The rearrangement links TRBV10-3 to TRBJ1-5; the D gene is possibly TRBD1 (5 bases). The CDR3 spans 14 residues. The germline V and J ends were trimmed by 10 bases and 4 bases, with 17 bases remaining between them. Germline V gene data show CDR1 as ENHRY and CDR2 as SYGVKD. CDR3 region: CATQPRGGNQPQHF. In nucleotides, the CDR3 is TGTGCCACACAACCCCGGGGCGGAAATCAGCCCCAGCATTTT.

The chain combines TRBV6-2 or TRBV6-3 with TRBJ2-5, with D perhaps matching TRBD2 (5 bases). V was cut by 6 bases and J by 2 bases, with 10 bases left in between. From germline, CDR1 is MNHEY and CDR2 SVGEGT. The CDR3 consists of 13 residues. In DNA form, the CDR3 reads TGTGCCAGCAGATCAGCGGTACAAGAGACCCAGTACTTC. This translates into CASRSAVQETQYF.

This chain links TRBV19 with TRBJ2-6, with a weak D call TRBD1 (6 bases). The CDR3 is made up of 16 amino acids. V was cut by 6 bases and J by 4 bases, with 16 bases left in between. Germline V lookup: CDR1 LNHDA, CDR2 SQIVND (reference sequence). The DNA of the CDR3 is TGTGCCAGTAGCGACGCACAGGGTTCCGGGGCCAACGTCCTGACTTTC. Translation: CASSDAQGSGANVLTF.

This rearrangement joins TRBV2 to TRBJ2-7, with D uncertain. V lost 9 bases and J 0 bases, leaving 6 bases between the germline ends. CDR3 length: 11 residues. The V gene's germline CDR1 is SNHLY and CDR2 FYNNEI. The CDR3 reads CASRSSYEQYF. The CDR3 region has the DNA TGTGCCAGTAGAAGCTCCTACGAGCAGTACTTC.

The chain is built from TRBV19 and TRBJ2-2, with no clear D. Germline V lookup: CDR1 LNHDA, CDR2 SQIVND (reference sequence). The V gene lost 5 bases and the J gene lost 5 bases, with 3 bases spanning the gap. The CDR3 length is 11 residues. DNA for the CDR3: TGTGCCAGTAGTCAGACCGGGGAGCTGTTTTTT. Translated: CASSQTGELFF. Based on the CDR3 plus reference TRBV19 and TRBJ2-2, the full variable domain is DGGITQSPKYLFRKEGQNVTLSCEQNLNHDAMYWYRQDPGQGLRLIYYSQIVNDFQKGDIAEGYSVSREKKESFPLTVTSAQKNPTAFYLCASSQTGELFFGEGSRLTVL.